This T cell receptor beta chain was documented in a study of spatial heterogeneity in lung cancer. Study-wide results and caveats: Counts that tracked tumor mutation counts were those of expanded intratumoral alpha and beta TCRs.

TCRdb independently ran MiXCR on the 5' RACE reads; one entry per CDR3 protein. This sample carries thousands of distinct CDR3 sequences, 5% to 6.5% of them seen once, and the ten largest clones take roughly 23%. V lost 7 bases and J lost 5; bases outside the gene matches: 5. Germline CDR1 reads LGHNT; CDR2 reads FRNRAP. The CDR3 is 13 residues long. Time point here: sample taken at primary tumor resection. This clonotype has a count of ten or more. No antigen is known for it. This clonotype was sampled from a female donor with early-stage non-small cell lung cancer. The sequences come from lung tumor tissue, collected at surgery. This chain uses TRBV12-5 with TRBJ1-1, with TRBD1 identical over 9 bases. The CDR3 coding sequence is TGTGCTAGTGTTCTTGACAGGGGGACTGAAGCTTTCTTT. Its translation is CASVLDRGTEAFF.